Presented here are 17 T cell receptor beta chains from one specimen sequenced in a study of blood T cell repertoires in COVID-19. Using immunoSEQ multiplex PCR, the repertoire was profiled, and TCRdb retains in-frame clones only, with some absent. The table lists a few hundred thousand clones, 80% to 90% of them singletons, with roughly 0.8% in the top ten. Material: peripheral blood. Source of these receptors: a man aged 30-40 years with acute or convalescent COVID-19.

J is TRBJ2-2 and V is TRBV11-2; D is possibly TRBD1 (5 bases). The V end was cut by 3 bases, the J end by 8 bases, with 19 bases between. Germline values: CDR1 SGHAT, CDR2 FQNNGV. The CDR3 length is 16 residues. CDR3 sequence (DNA): TGTGCCAGCAGCTTGGGCAGGGCAGTTCTCTCGGGGGAGCTGTTTTTT. It specifies CASSLGRAVLSGELFF.

The chain joins TRBV2 to TRBJ2-3; TRBD2 matches 8 bases. The CDR3 contains 17 residues. Germline lookup yields CDR1 SNHLY and CDR2 FYNNEI. V lost 6 bases to trimming and J lost 6 bases; unmatched junction nucleotides: 17. The CDR3 region has the DNA TGTGCCAGCAGGGGGGCGGTTCGGACTAGCAGATGGGATACGCAGTATTTT. Translation: CASRGAVRTSRWDTQYF.

The chain is built from TRBV15 and TRBJ1-2; TRBD1 agrees at 8 bases. Germline V gene sequence: CDR1 LNHNV, CDR2 YYDKDF (reference sequence). Trimming took 1 base from V and 8 from J; bases not matched to a gene: 3. The CDR3 runs 13 residues. For the CDR3, the DNA is TGTGCCACCAGCAGAGGACAGGGGCTCGGCTACACCTTC. This encodes CATSRGQGLGYTF. Together with reference TRBV15 and TRBJ1-2, the CDR3 gives the full variable domain: DAMVIQNPRYQVTQFGKPVTLSCSQTLNHNVMYWYQQKSSQAPKLLFHYYDKDFNNEADTPDNFQSRRPNTSFCFLDIRSPGLGDTAMYLCATSRGQGLGYTFGSGTRLTVV.

This chain joins TRBV25-1 and TRBJ2-1; D uncertain. CDR1 and CDR2 (germline): MGHDK, SYGVNS. There are 14 residues in the CDR3. Trimming shortened V by 2 bases and J by 0 bases, and 5 bases separated the two germline ends. CDR3 amino acids: CASSELSSYNEQFF. CDR3 in DNA: TGTGCCAGCAGTGAACTTAGCTCCTACAATGAGCAGTTCTTC.

This clone was seen more than once but under ten times. This chain uses TRBV5-1 with TRBJ1-5; 7 bases agree with TRBD1. V gave up 5 bases and J gave up 5 bases; unmatched junction bases: 4. Germline lookup yields CDR1 SGHRS and CDR2 YFSETQ. This CDR3 contains 13 residues. The CDR3 here is CASRTGSDQPQHF. The CDR3 nucleotides are TGCGCCAGCAGGACAGGGTCCGATCAGCCCCAGCATTTT.

The chain combines TRBV10-3 with TRBJ2-1, with D possibly being TRBD1 (5 bases). V lost 2 bases and J 0 bases, leaving 14 bases between the germline ends. From germline, CDR1 is ENHRY and CDR2 SYGVKD. The CDR3 runs to 17 residues. The CDR3 region is CAISEPQGRSSYNEQFF. In nucleotides, the CDR3 is TGTGCCATCAGTGAGCCCCAGGGCCGAAGCTCCTACAATGAGCAGTTCTTC.

V usage is TRBV9 and J usage is TRBJ1-4; D perhaps matches TRBD1 (6 bases). V lost 3 bases and J lost 5, with 17 bases in between. CDR1 is SGDLS and CDR2 is YYNGEE in the germline V gene. The CDR3 spans 16 residues. CDR3 sequence: CASSASNRVGNEKLFF. CDR3 nucleotide sequence: TGTGCCAGCAGCGCAAGCAACAGGGTAGGGAATGAAAAACTGTTTTTT.

The rearrangement joins TRBV14 to TRBJ2-1, with TRBD1 as a possible D gene (5 bases). With 3 bases removed from V and 9 bases from J, the gap between germline ends came to 12 bases. Germline V lookup: CDR1 SGHDN, CDR2 FVKESK. There are 13 residues in the CDR3. CDR3 in amino acids: CASSHLTAIEQFF. The CDR3 nucleotides are TGTGCCAGCAGCCACTTGACAGCCATTGAGCAGTTCTTC.

The chain has TRBV19 and TRBJ1-3; a possible D gene is TRBD1 (6 bases). The CDR3 contains 16 residues. Trimming removed 4 bases from V and 4 bases from J, with 17 bases in between. The germline V gene has CDR1 LNHDA and CDR2 SQIVND (reference sequence). CDR3 region: CASSTGNQGTGNTIYF. CDR3 sequence (DNA): TGTGCCAGTAGTACCGGAAACCAGGGGACAGGAAACACCATATATTTT.

This chain links TRBV9 with TRBJ2-3, with 8 bases identical to TRBD2. V trimming: 3 bases; J trimming: 2 bases; junction bases outside the gene matches: 8. CDR3 length equals 16 residues. Per the germline V gene, CDR1 is SGDLS and CDR2 is YYNGEE. The CDR3, as DNA: TGTGCCAGCAGCGCCATAGCGGGGAGAACCACAGATACGCAGTATTTT. As protein: CASSAIAGRTTDTQYF. The full variable domain, in which reference TRBV9 and TRBJ2-3 provide the parts outside the CDR3, is DSGVTQTPKHLITATGQRVTLRCSPRSGDLSVYWYQQSLDQGLQFLIQYYNGEERAKGNILERFSAQQFPDLHSELNLSSLELGDSALYFCASSAIAGRTTDTQYFGPGTRLTVL.

The chain joins TRBV12-5 to TRBJ1-5; 7 nucleotides line up with TRBD1. Looked up from germline, CDR1 is LGHNT and CDR2 is FRNRAP. This CDR3 contains 16 residues. Trimming took 5 bases from V and 1 from J; bases not matched to a gene: 8. CDR3 residues: CASGVTGIASNQPQHF. DNA for the CDR3: TGTGCTAGTGGTGTGACAGGGATCGCAAGCAATCAGCCCCAGCATTTT.

The gene calls are TRBV5-1 and TRBJ2-7; 9 nucleotides match TRBD2. V gave up 0 bases and J gave up 2 bases; unmatched junction bases: 9. The CDR3 is made up of 17 amino acids. The V gene's germline CDR1 is SGHRS and CDR2 YFSETQ. CDR3 nucleotide sequence: TGCGCCAGCAGCTTGGCCTCGGGACTAGCCATTCCCTACGAGCAGTACTTC. The encoded protein is CASSLASGLAIPYEQYF.

The J gene is TRBJ1-5, the V gene TRBV5-8; 10 nucleotides agree with TRBD1. This CDR3 spans 15 amino acids. The ends lost 4 bases at V and 4 bases at J; junction bases unmatched: 5. Germline V CDR1 and CDR2: SGHTS, YDEGEE. The CDR3 DNA sequence: TGTGCCAGCAGCCACGGGACAGGGGTTAATCAGCCCCAGCATTTT. The encoded protein is CASSHGTGVNQPQHF.

The V call is TRBV28, the J call TRBJ2-1, with a possible D match to TRBD2 (6 bases). V gave up 6 bases and J gave up 9 bases, with 21 bases separating them. Germline CDR1 is MDHEN and CDR2 is SYDVKM. The CDR3 has 15 residues. The DNA of the CDR3 is TGTGCCAGCAGCCCCGGAGGGCCCGGAATTGGTGAGCAGTTCTTC. Encoded protein: CASSPGGPGIGEQFF.

V gene TRBV14 combines with J gene TRBJ2-7, with D tentatively TRBD1 (5 bases). V was cut by 4 bases and J by 6 bases, with 7 bases left in between. CDR1 SGHDN and CDR2 FVKESK come from the germline V gene. The CDR3 is 11 residues long. This CDR3 reads CASSLRAEQYF. CDR3 DNA: TGTGCCAGCAGCCTCAGGGCCGAGCAGTACTTC.

A few counts support this clone. The chain combines TRBV28 with TRBJ2-7; 8 positions agree with TRBD2. The germline V gene encodes CDR1 MDHEN and CDR2 SYDVKM. CDR3 length: 19 amino acids. The J segment lost 3 bases and the V segment lost 6 bases, leaving 22 bases of the junction unmatched. CDR3 nucleotide sequence: TGTGCCAGCAGGCCATCCGGGACTAGAGAGGGAGAAGGTCTCTACGAGCAGTACTTC. It yields the protein CASRPSGTREGEGLYEQYF.

The table lists this clone with a few counts. The V call is TRBV6-5, the J call TRBJ2-3; perhaps TRBD2 as D (7 bases). Trimming removed 6 bases from V and 6 bases from J, with 16 bases in between. CDR3 size: 14 residues. CDR1 is MNHEY, CDR2 SVGAGI, per germline. This CDR3 is CASRWGRGRDTQYF. CDR3 DNA sequence: TGTGCCAGCAGGTGGGGGAGGGGGAGGGATACGCAGTATTTT.